This entry is about one TCR beta chain. Its specificity is not known. This CDR3 comprises 15 residues. The germline gives CDR1 LGHNA, CDR2 YSLEER. Trimming cost V 0 bases and J 2 bases, with 8 bases left between them. The data derive from a study of shared clonotypes between healthy human individuals. In the study's own analysis: In the immunoSEQ data, sequences were junction-only and lacked quality scores, so filtering differed. The method was immunoSEQ multiplex PCR; TCRdb's version includes in-frame clones alone and lacks a portion of them. The DNA was the basis for D and trimming; V, J and clone size are from that table. The sample has just over 2,000,000 clones; roughly 96% are singletons. Study conclusions and caveats: An expected dependence of interdonor clonotype sharing on sequencing depth was noted.

This chain joins TRBV4-3 and TRBJ2-1; D not certain. Sample: naive CD4+ T cells sorted from blood. Subset defined: CD45RA+ positively selected. The sequence came from a man between 18 and 29 years old in good health. This CDR3 is CASSQDWVPYNEQFF. The CDR3, as DNA: TGCGCCAGCAGCCAAGATTGGGTTCCCTACAATGAGCAGTTCTTC.